This T cell receptor (beta chain) was sequenced during a study of cytomegalovirus exposure and HLA in healthy donors. Study-level information: About 85 million unique TCR sequences came from HLA-typed donors in an early release.

General study findings and limits: Through in vitro validation, three CMV-associated chains were shown to be specific for CMV antigens. Based on reports, TCR beta sequences accurately predicted HLA-A and HLA-B alleles for most subjects. Earlier analysis found most TCR beta V segments productive about 87% or about 30% of the time.

This CDR3 spans 17 amino acids. Germline V gives CDR1 SEHNR, CDR2 FQNEAQ (reference sequence). Turning to this clone: Its antigen remains unknown.

PCR used 60 Vbeta primers and 13 Jbeta primers. Assay: immunoSEQ multiplex PCR; the TCRdb copy retains only in-frame clones and omits some. The repertoire holds under 200,000 clones, with approximately 80% as singletons. V and J are TRBV7-9 and TRBJ2-7; 8 bases line up with TRBD2. What was sequenced was PBMCs. This receptor was identified in a woman under 30 in good health and CMV-seronegative. DNA for the CDR3: TGTTCCAGCAGCCCGGCGGGGCTAGCGGGTTGGAAAAACGAGCAGTACGTC. Its translation is CSSSPAGLAGWKNEQYV.